This entry is about one T cell receptor beta chain. CDR3 regions were amplified by Arm-PCR using iRepertoire HTBI primers to build TCR beta libraries. Each CDR3 protein is one row after TCRdb ran MiXCR on the multiplex PCR reads. The repertoire holds 550,000 to 700,000 distinct CDR3 sequences, about 16% seen once, with more than 10% in the top ten. Time point specified: newly diagnosed GD, antithyroid drugs for less than 3 months. The TCR library was made from RNA extracted from PBMCs. V was clipped by 2 bases and J by 7 bases; unmatched bases: 6. Germline V gives CDR1 PRHDT, CDR2 FYEKMQ (reference sequence). The CDR3 has 14 residues. The data are from a study of regulatory T cells in long-lasting Graves disease. This sample was shared with a second study, whose subject was T cells in Graves' hyperthyroidism and ophthalmopathy.

This specimen was peripheral blood mononuclear cells (PBMCs), taken at new diagnosis, from a patient treated with antithyroid drugs. The receptor was isolated from a young man with Graves disease. V usage is TRBV13 and J usage is TRBJ2-7; TRBD2 aligns across 9 bases. CDR3 sequence (DNA): TGTGCCAGCAGCTTAAGACTAGCGGTCTTGGAGCAGTACTTC. Protein sequence: CASSLRLAVLEQYF.